The 3 T cell receptor beta chains given below trace back to one sample, sequenced in a study of PD-1 blockade in classical Hodgkin lymphoma. Time point indicated: cycle 4 day 1 (C4D1), after more than five weeks of nivolumab. Each patient's relapse followed autologous stem cell transplantation, and brentuximab vedotin exposure varied. Profiling relied on immunoSEQ multiplex PCR, and the TCRdb table lists in-frame clones only, not all of them. Among 6,000 to 7,500 clones listed, more than 70% were seen once. The starting material was peripheral blood mononuclear cells (PBMCs), obtained before the fourth cycle of nivolumab. The receptors were sampled from a human donor with classical Hodgkin lymphoma.

The chain employs TRBV7-2 and TRBJ2-2, with a tentative D call TRBD2 (5 bases). The CDR3 extends over 15 amino acids. The V and J ends lost 0 bases and 7 bases respectively, with 12 bases between them. CDR1 and CDR2 (germline): SGHTA, FQGNSA. CDR3 amino acids: CASSLAGVRGGELFF. In nucleotides, the CDR3 is TGTGCCAGCAGCTTAGCGGGAGTTAGAGGCGGGGAGCTGTTTTTT.

CDR3 loop: CASSGGQLYGYTF. The CDR3 DNA reads TGTGCCAGCAGCGGGGGACAGCTCTATGGCTACACCTTC. The rearrangement joins TRBV5-5 to TRBJ1-2; 7 nucleotides match TRBD1. The length of the CDR3 is 13 residues. Per the germline V gene, CDR1 is SGHKS and CDR2 is YYEKEE (reference sequence). With 4 bases clipped from V and 4 bases from J, the junction kept 4 bases outside the gene matches.

V usage is TRBV6-5 and J usage is TRBJ2-1, with TRBD2 as a possible D gene (5 bases). This CDR3 comprises 13 residues. Germline V gives CDR1 MNHEY, CDR2 SVGAGI. Trimming cost V 6 bases and J 10 bases, with 16 bases left between them. This CDR3 is CASRTGFNGEQFF. The CDR3 DNA reads as TGTGCCAGCAGAACGGGATTCAACGGGGAGCAGTTCTTC.